The 27 T cell receptor beta chains below were found in one sample sequenced in a study of CD8+ T cells in alopecia areata. The treatment here: oral pan-JAK inhibitor, 5-10 mg twice daily. The authors extracted RNA and reverse transcribed it into cDNA as the sequencing template. The table came from immunoSEQ multiplex PCR; TCRdb's copy has only in-frame clones and leaves some out. The sample contains about 200,000 clones, 30% to 40% of which appear only once. The source material was CD4+ T cells sorted from blood, sampled at roughly week 30, from a patient treated with tofacitinib. The receptors originated from a human donor with alopecia areata.

The V call is TRBV29-1, the J call TRBJ1-5; D unresolved. Germline V CDR1 and CDR2: SQVTM, ANQGSEA. The CDR3 has 14 amino acids. V was cut by 7 bases and J by 2 bases, with 15 bases left in between. The CDR3 coding sequence is TGCAGCGGTGGACCCGACTTTTGCAATCAGCCCCAGCATTTT. Translating gives CSGGPDFCNQPQHF.

The V call is TRBV30, the J call TRBJ1-5; D uncertain. Deletions cut 5 bases from V and 3 bases from J, with 8 bases between. The germline gives CDR1 GTSNPN, CDR2 SVGIG (reference sequence). The CDR3 is made up of 12 amino acids. This chain's CDR3 is CAWGFFNQPQHF. As DNA, the CDR3 is TGTGCCTGGGGGTTTTTCAATCAGCCCCAGCATTTT. Filled out from reference TRBV30 and TRBJ1-5, the complete variable domain reads SQTIHQWPATLVQPVGSPLSLECTVEGTSNPNLYWYRQAAGRGLQLLFYSVGIGQISSEVPQNLSASRPQDRQFILSSKKLLLSDSGFYLCAWGFFNQPQHFGDGTRLSIL.

The V call is TRBV10-3, the J call TRBJ1-6, with unresolved D. This CDR3 is 13 amino acids long. The V end was cut by 6 bases, the J end by 6 bases, with 9 bases between. Germline V lookup: CDR1 ENHRY, CDR2 SYGVKD. The CDR3 loop reads CAIRGDGNSPLHF. The CDR3 coding sequence is TGTGCCATCAGGGGTGATGGTAATTCACCCCTCCACTTT.

The chain couples TRBV6-4 to TRBJ2-7; D is unclear. CDR3 length: 16 amino acids. Trimming shortened V by 6 bases and J by 0 bases, and 18 bases separated the two germline ends. The germline gives CDR1 MRHNA, CDR2 SNTAGT. In nucleotides, the CDR3 is TGTGCCAGCAGCCCCATTGTCGGGCGCTTCTCCTACGAGCAGTACTTC. The encoded protein is CASSPIVGRFSYEQYF.

This clone was picked up a small number of times. The chain employs TRBV7-9 and TRBJ2-7, with 8 bases that match TRBD1. The germline V gene has CDR1 SEHNR and CDR2 FQNEAQ (reference sequence). This CDR3 is 12 amino acids long. Germline trimming cut 6 bases from V and 9 bases from J; bases unmatched to any gene: 7. The CDR3 region is CASSWGQERQYF. CDR3 DNA sequence: TGTGCCAGCAGTTGGGGACAGGAAAGGCAGTACTTC.

A few counts support this clone. CDR3 DNA sequence: TGTGCCAGCAGAGAAACGGGGACTAGCGGGAGCTTGGGGTCAGGGCAGTACTTC. Protein sequence: CASRETGTSGSLGSGQYF. The rearrangement uses TRBV6-1 and TRBJ2-7, with 14 bases lining up with TRBD2. Looked up from germline, CDR1 is MNHNS and CDR2 is SASEGT. The ends lost 6 bases at V and 9 bases at J; junction bases unmatched: 19. There are 18 residues in the CDR3.

This clone turned up a few times. This CDR3 reads CATKLETQYF. The CDR3 bases are TGTGCTACTAAGTTAGAGACCCAGTACTTC. The rearrangement uses TRBV19 and TRBJ2-5; D unresolved. Germline V gene data show CDR1 as LNHDA and CDR2 as SQIVND (reference sequence). The CDR3 length is 10 residues.

V and J are TRBV6-5 and TRBJ2-1, with D possibly called TRBD1 or TRBD2 (5 bases each). Deletions cut 2 bases from V and 5 bases from J, with 13 bases between. Germline CDR1 MNHEY, CDR2 SVGAGI. The CDR3 has 15 residues. CDR3 sequence reads: CASSYRRDRHNEQFF. As DNA, the CDR3 is TGTGCCAGCAGTTACCGCCGGGACCGCCACAATGAGCAGTTCTTC.

The chain has TRBV7-9 and TRBJ2-6, with D perhaps TRBD1 (6 bases). Per germline, CDR1 SEHNR and CDR2 FQNEAQ (reference sequence). V shed 4 bases and J shed 1 base, with 8 bases lying between them. The CDR3 is 15 residues long. CDR3 protein: CASSSDRSGANVLTF. The DNA for the CDR3 is TGTGCCAGCAGCTCCGACAGGTCTGGGGCCAACGTCCTGACTTTC.

Only one count was recorded for this clone. This chain connects TRBV7-8 to TRBJ2-5; D perhaps matches TRBD2 (5 bases). Trimming stripped 2 bases from V and 5 bases from J, with 12 bases between. CDR3 length: 14 amino acids. Germline V gene lookup returns CDR1 SGHVS and CDR2 FQNEAQ. CDR3 sequence reads: CASSLMRVKETQYF. CDR3 in DNA: TGTGCCAGCAGCTTAATGAGGGTAAAGGAGACCCAGTACTTC.

The chain links TRBV4-1 to TRBJ2-7; weak D call: TRBD1 (5 bases). This CDR3 is 15 amino acids long. Between the trimmed V and J ends, which lost 4 bases and 2 bases, there was a span of 15 bases. The germline CDR1 and CDR2 sequences are MGHRA and YSYEKL. The CDR3 region has the DNA TGCGCCAGCAGCCCGACAGAGGCTTGGACCTACGAGCAGTACTTC. This encodes CASSPTEAWTYEQYF.

This clone was picked up a small number of times. V is TRBV5-1 and J is TRBJ1-1; D is perhaps TRBD1 (5 bases). Germline V CDR1 and CDR2: SGHRS, YFSETQ. The CDR3 extends over 15 amino acids. The V end was cut by 4 bases, the J end by 3 bases, with 16 bases between. In DNA, the CDR3 is TGCGCCAGCAGCAGAGGGACTCCGGGGGACACTGAAGCTTTCTTT. The encoded protein is CASSRGTPGDTEAFF.

This clone appeared a single time. The chain combines TRBV7-9 with TRBJ1-1; maybe TRBD1 (5 bases). Germline V gives CDR1 SEHNR, CDR2 FQNEAQ (reference sequence). The CDR3 runs to 14 residues. Trimming shortened V by 2 bases and J by 6 bases, and 13 bases separated the two germline ends. The CDR3 coding sequence is TGTGCCAGCAGCTTATCAGCAGGACACGCTGAAGCTTTCTTT. Its protein is CASSLSAGHAEAFF.

This sequence joins TRBV30 and TRBJ1-5, with D possibly matching TRBD1 (6 bases). CDR3 length equals 15 residues. V gave up 1 base and J gave up 1 base, with 11 bases separating them. Germline CDR1 reads GTSNPN; CDR2 reads SVGIG (reference sequence). The CDR3 is CAWSEGGLSNQPQHF. CDR3 bases: TGTGCCTGGAGTGAGGGGGGTCTAAGCAATCAGCCCCAGCATTTT.

This chain joins TRBV5-1 and TRBJ2-2; perhaps TRBD2 as D (5 bases). Germline CDR1 SGHRS, CDR2 YFSETQ. This CDR3 has 13 residues. V lost 0 bases, J lost 9 bases, and 9 bases lay in between. The CDR3 sequence: CASSLAGEWELFF. In DNA form, the CDR3 reads TGCGCCAGCAGCTTGGCCGGGGAGTGGGAGCTGTTTTTT.

The rearrangement links TRBV5-1 to TRBJ2-7; TRBD1 agrees at 9 bases. CDR1 and CDR2 (germline): SGHRS, YFSETQ. V gave up 4 bases and J gave up 1 base; unmatched junction bases: 6. This CDR3 contains 15 residues. The CDR3: CASSMAGTGSYEQYF. CDR3 nucleotide sequence: TGCGCCAGCAGCATGGCCGGGACAGGGTCCTACGAGCAGTACTTC.

This clone was observed a handful of times. The rearrangement uses TRBV2 and TRBJ1-2; D not certain. CDR1 and CDR2 (germline): SNHLY, FYNNEI. Trimming removed 2 bases from V and 5 bases from J, with 9 bases in between. This CDR3 has 13 residues. The CDR3 here is CASSEKQSYGYTF. In nucleotides, the CDR3 is TGTGCCAGCAGTGAAAAACAGAGTTATGGCTACACCTTC.

This clone was recorded many times. The DNA for the CDR3 is TGTGCCAGCAGGTCCGGGGGCCTGTCGAATGAGCAGTTCTTC. Protein: CASRSGGLSNEQFF. The chain has TRBV2 and TRBJ2-1; TRBD1 or TRBD2 may be the D gene (6 bases each). V lost 6 bases and J 7 bases, leaving 16 bases between the germline ends. CDR1 and CDR2 (germline): SNHLY, FYNNEI. The CDR3 contains 14 residues.

This chain uses TRBV27 with TRBJ2-7, with D perhaps TRBD1 (7 bases). The germline gives CDR1 MNHEY, CDR2 SMNVEV (reference sequence). The CDR3 contains 14 residues. Deletions cut 6 bases from V and 5 bases from J, with 17 bases between. The CDR3 bases are TGTGCCAGCAGATCCGCGGCAGGGGGGCACGAGCAGTACTTC. Translating it yields CASRSAAGGHEQYF.

This clone was counted a few times. The chain is built from TRBV13 and TRBJ1-6; D unclear. The CDR3 contains 11 residues. With 5 bases removed from V and 5 bases from J, the gap between germline ends came to 1 base. CDR1 is PRHDT, CDR2 FYEKMQ, per germline (reference sequence). The CDR3 region is CASSHNSPLHF. CDR3 in DNA: TGTGCCAGCAGCCATAATTCACCCCTCCACTTT.

The chain is built from TRBV30 and TRBJ2-3; 11 nucleotides line up with TRBD2. Germline V gene data show CDR1 as GTSNPN and CDR2 as SVGIG (reference sequence). Losses at the gene ends were 1 base for V and 0 bases for J; bases not matched to a gene: 0. There are 15 residues in the CDR3. CDR3 DNA: TGTGCCTGGAGTGGGACTAGCGGGAGCACAGATACGCAGTATTTT. Its protein is CAWSGTSGSTDTQYF.

V and J are TRBV7-9 and TRBJ1-1, with TRBD1 as a possible D gene (5 bases). CDR3 length: 15 amino acids. The germline V and J ends were trimmed by 6 bases and 4 bases, with 18 bases remaining between them. Germline lookup yields CDR1 SEHNR and CDR2 FQNEAQ (reference sequence). CDR3 DNA sequence: TGTGCCAGCAGTGGGACGGCGAGTGTATCCACTGAAGCTTTCTTT. This encodes CASSGTASVSTEAFF.

This clone was picked up a small number of times. CDR3 protein: CASSNYPDRNNEQFF. CDR3 nucleotide sequence: TGCGCCAGCAGTAACTACCCCGACAGGAACAATGAGCAGTTCTTC. The gene calls are TRBV23-1 and TRBJ2-1; weak D call: TRBD1 (6 bases). TRBV23-1 is flagged as an ORF with uncertain function. The V gene lost 5 bases and the J gene lost 5 bases, with 16 bases spanning the gap. This CDR3 comprises 15 residues.

The chain recombines TRBV5-6 with TRBJ1-1; D is ambiguous. Germline V CDR1 and CDR2: SGHDT, YYEEEE. V lost 0 bases to trimming and J lost 7 bases, with 13 bases between them. This CDR3 contains 14 residues. The CDR3 here is CASSLVGVVGEAFF. The CDR3 DNA reads TGTGCCAGCAGCTTGGTTGGTGTTGTCGGTGAAGCTTTCTTT.

This clone has only one observation. J is TRBJ1-2 and V is TRBV19; 7 bases fit TRBD1. CDR3 length: 12 residues. Germline CDR1 LNHDA, CDR2 SQIVND (reference sequence). Trimming took 4 bases from V and 7 from J; bases not matched to a gene: 3. In nucleotides, the CDR3 is TGTGCCAGTAGTACCCAGGGGGTTGGCTACACCTTC. Amino acids: CASSTQGVGYTF. Filled out from reference TRBV19 and TRBJ1-2, the complete variable domain reads DGGITQSPKYLFRKEGQNVTLSCEQNLNHDAMYWYRQDPGQGLRLIYYSQIVNDFQKGDIAEGYSVSREKKESFPLTVTSAQKNPTAFYLCASSTQGVGYTFGSGTRLTVV.

This clone has more than one count but fewer than ten. The chain carries TRBV2 and TRBJ2-7; D is undetermined. This CDR3 contains 15 residues. Between the trimmed V and J ends, which lost 6 bases and 2 bases, there was a span of 17 bases. The V gene's germline CDR1 is SNHLY and CDR2 FYNNEI. The CDR3 here is CASRSRSQPAYEQYF. CDR3 nucleotides: TGTGCCAGCAGATCCCGGTCACAGCCGGCCTACGAGCAGTACTTC.

The chain has TRBV7-9 and TRBJ2-7; no firm D call. V lost 4 bases to trimming and J lost 4 bases, with 8 bases between them. CDR3 length equals 12 residues. Germline V gives CDR1 SEHNR, CDR2 FQNEAQ (reference sequence). The chain's CDR3 is CASSSRRYEQYF. CDR3 sequence (DNA): TGTGCCAGCAGCTCCCGAAGGTACGAGCAGTACTTC.